These T cell receptor beta chains were read from a single sample in a study of tumor and adjacent non-tumor tissue in lung cancer. TCRdb re-called the multiplex PCR reads with MiXCR, one entry per CDR3 protein. The sample yields fewer than 55,000 distinct CDR3 sequences, roughly 60% seen once. What was sequenced was distant non-tumor lung tissue. All receptors derive from a woman between 35 and 50 years old with non-small cell lung cancer. CDR3s leave out the opening cysteine and the closing phenylalanine or tryptophan.

v_gene	CDR3aa
TRBV18	ASSPGGQLNTEAF
TRBV10-3	AISERETQY
TRBV7-9	ASSPRTPNYDQY
TRBV29-1	SATGGDNTDTQY
TRBV11-2	ASSLQIGGALLETQY
TRBV10-2	ASSEKSPILGYELY
TRBV7-9	ASSQGGATYELY
TRBV11-2	TSSLVAGETDTQY
TRBV30	AWSPRWTGGSYNEQF
TRBV30	AWSADRGLDQPQH
TRBV21-1	ASSKGLIFSNTETF
TRBV11-2	ASSRTGFEQY
TRBV4-1	ASIQGTSGNTGELF
TRBV4-1	ASSQAPGPNTEAF
TRBV11-2	ASSLLQGAYGYT
TRBV6-1	ASRKDSYEQY
TRBV20-1	SAREPPSPGGGIYNEQF
TRBV29-1	SVMRGSTDMQH
TRBV6-6	ASSYSTGRTGVNVLT
TRBV11-3	ASKDSPSAGETPY
TRBV11-2	ARSLGTSYNEQS
TRBV6-6	ASKDVSGDTQY
TRBV30	ACRTRYEQY
TRBV10-2	ASTSFTYEQY
TRBV5-4	ASSLPSGMTDTQY
TRBV6-1	ASRRGTHTTYEKY
TRBV4-1	ASSRTPGLAGGNVYNEQF
TRBV28	ASSLDTLSGNTIY
TRBV6-1	ASSEAPYQETQY
TRBV11-2	ASSGTGGIFNTEAF
TRBV4-2	ASSQDSGLGGYGYT
TRBV20-1	SARAGGAHEQY
TRBV29-1	SARDRGEGRVNEQL
TRBV29-1	SALPIGTEAF
TRBV12-3/TRBV12-4	ASSSLDGREKLF
TRBV7-9	ASSLAERGGTYEQY